Below are 10 T cell receptor beta chains sequenced from a single sample in a study of shared clonotypes between healthy human individuals. The table came from immunoSEQ multiplex PCR; TCRdb's copy has only in-frame clones and leaves some out. The sample has some 1.1 million clones; approximately 80% are singletons. Material: memory CD4+ T cells from PBMCs. This sample's subset: CD45RA-negative fraction. Every receptor here comes from a man between 18 and 29 years old in good health. Some clones in this sample may be carry-over from other donors' samples.

The rearrangement links TRBV7-9 to TRBJ1-1; no definite D call. The CDR3 totals 14 residues. The germline V and J ends were trimmed by 1 base and 0 bases, with 6 bases remaining between them. The germline V gene has CDR1 SEHNR and CDR2 FQNEAQ (reference sequence). The CDR3 here is CASSLGRMNTEAFF. The CDR3 nucleotides read TGTGCCAGCAGCTTAGGCAGGATGAACACTGAAGCTTTCTTT. Full variable domain (missing parts from reference TRBV7-9 and TRBJ1-1): DTGVSQNPRHKITKRGQNVTFRCDPISEHNRLYWYRQTLGQGPEFLTYFQNEAQLEKSRLLSDRFSAERPKGSFSTLEIQRTEQGDSAMYLCASSLGRMNTEAFFGQGTRLTVV.

The V and J genes are TRBV7-8 and TRBJ2-3; the match to TRBD2 covers 11 bases. The junction had 3 bases not matched to a gene; V was cut back by 0 bases and J by 7 bases. This CDR3 region has 15 residues. Per the germline V gene, CDR1 is SGHVS and CDR2 is FQNEAQ. CDR3: CASSLALTSGNTQYF. In DNA form, the CDR3 reads TGTGCCAGCAGCTTAGCTTTGACTAGCGGGAATACGCAGTATTTT. Full variable domain (outside the CDR3, taken from reference TRBV7-8 and TRBJ2-3): GAGVSQSPRYKVAKRGQDVALRCDPISGHVSLFWYQQALGQGPEFLTYFQNEAQLDKSGLPSDRFFAERPEGSVSTLKIQRTQQEDSAVYLCASSLALTSGNTQYFGPGTRLTVL.

The rearrangement joins TRBV10-3 to TRBJ1-2; 7 bases are shared with TRBD1. Germline V gene sequence: CDR1 ENHRY, CDR2 SYGVKD. The CDR3 contains 16 residues. With V trimmed by 4 bases and J by 3 bases, 11 bases remained unmatched. The chain's CDR3 is CAISAYTGARDYGYTF. The DNA for the CDR3 is TGTGCCATCAGTGCCTATACAGGGGCGAGGGACTATGGCTACACCTTC.

The chain recombines TRBV6-6 with TRBJ2-5; a weak D match, TRBD1 (5 bases). Deletions cut 2 bases from V and 7 bases from J, with 17 bases between. The CDR3 sequence is 15 residues long. The germline CDR1 and CDR2 sequences are MNHNY and SVGAGI (reference sequence). Written as DNA, the CDR3 is TGTGCCAGCAGTTACGTCCAGGGCGACACGGGGACCCAGTACTTC. Translated: CASSYVQGDTGTQYF.

This clone was counted a few times. Other DNA sequences in the sample encode the same CDR3. The gene calls are TRBV7-2 and TRBJ2-7; D is ambiguous. Trimming cost V 6 bases and J 2 bases, with 2 bases left between them. The V gene's germline CDR1 is SGHTA and CDR2 FQGNSA. The CDR3 sequence is 10 residues long. CDR3 in amino acids: CASRPYEQYF. In nucleotides, the CDR3 is TGTGCCAGCAGACCCTACGAGCAGTACTTC.

The chain links TRBV4-1 to TRBJ1-4, with D maybe TRBD1 (5 bases). Trimming cost V 0 bases and J 5 bases, with 13 bases left between them. The CDR3 length is 16 residues. Per germline, CDR1 MGHRA and CDR2 YSYEKL. The CDR3 sequence: CASSQDSGGSNEKLFF. In DNA, the CDR3 is TGCGCCAGCAGCCAAGATTCGGGGGGGAGCAATGAAAAACTGTTTTTT.

The rearrangement links TRBV30 to TRBJ2-7; no firm D call. Germline-derived CDR1 and CDR2 are GTSNPN and SVGIG (reference sequence). V was clipped by 2 bases and J by 0 bases, with 2 bases between them. This CDR3 has 11 residues. The CDR3 DNA reads TGTGCCTGGAGTTCCTCCTACGAGCAGTACTTC. Amino acid sequence: CAWSSSYEQYF. The complete variable domain, with remaining parts taken from reference TRBV30 and TRBJ2-7, reads SQTIHQWPATLVQPVGSPLSLECTVEGTSNPNLYWYRQAAGRGLQLLFYSVGIGQISSEVPQNLSASRPQDRQFILSSKKLLLSDSGFYLCAWSSSYEQYFGPGTRLTVT.

V usage is TRBV30 and J usage is TRBJ1-1, with D hard to call. The V end was cut by 0 bases, the J end by 2 bases, with 10 bases between. The CDR3 consists of 14 residues. Per germline, CDR1 GTSNPN and CDR2 SVGIG (reference sequence). DNA of the CDR3: TGTGCCTGGAGTGTAAACGGTATTAACACTGAAGCTTTCTTT. This encodes CAWSVNGINTEAFF.

The V gene is TRBV19, the J gene TRBJ1-5; 7 bases map to TRBD1. Per the germline V gene, CDR1 is LNHDA and CDR2 is SQIVND (reference sequence). V lost 5 bases, J lost 5 bases, and 12 bases stayed unmatched. The CDR3 length is 16 residues. The chain's CDR3 is CASSVTQGFGYQPQHF. CDR3 DNA: TGTGCCAGTAGTGTTACACAGGGGTTTGGGTATCAGCCCCAGCATTTT.

V and J are TRBV7-3 and TRBJ2-1; D not certain. CDR1 is SGHTA and CDR2 is FQGTGA in the germline V gene. This CDR3 is built from 15 residues. Deletions cut 5 bases from V and 8 bases from J, with 19 bases between. The DNA for the CDR3 is TGTGCCAGCAGCCCCGGGCCAGCGACCTTAGATGAGCAGTTCTTC. Its translation: CASSPGPATLDEQFF.